The sequence of this TCR beta chain was determined in a study of blood T cell repertoires in COVID-19. Study at large: Material from acute and convalescent COVID-19 was sourced from the United States, Italy and Spain. In each case, the material was cDNA or gDNA derived from T cells, B-cell-depleted T cells, or PBMCs.

Clones were sequenced by immunoSEQ multiplex PCR, and TCRdb holds only the in-frame ones, with some missing. There are tens of thousands of clones in the sample; more than 75% occur only once, and 10% lies in the top ten. The table lists this clone with a few counts. CDR3 length: 15 amino acids. CDR1 and CDR2 from the germline V gene are MDHEN and SYDVKM. Trimming took 7 bases from V and 2 from J; bases not matched to a gene: 6. The gene calls are TRBV28 and TRBJ1-5, with 9 bases identical to TRBD1. What was sequenced was peripheral blood. This receptor was obtained from a man older than 75 with active COVID-19. In DNA, the CDR3 is TGTGCCAGCACCTTTAGGACAGGGGGCAATCAGCCCCAGCATTTT. It specifies CASTFRTGGNQPQHF.